The 23 T cell receptor beta chains in this list originate from one sample, sequenced in a study of T-cell memory formation after mild COVID-19. TCRdb reanalysed the 5' RACE reads using MiXCR and keeps one entry per CDR3 protein. The sample lists about 560,000 distinct CDR3 sequences, 20% to 25% occurring once. Sequencing was performed on PBMCs or a T cell subset sorted from them (not recorded which). The receptors originated from an adult woman who had mild COVID-19 (a few samples of this study predate the infection). Cell type and time point are not known.

The rearrangement uses TRBV6-1 and TRBJ1-1; D perhaps matches TRBD1 (5 bases). CDR3 length equals 14 residues. Germline CDR1 MNHNS, CDR2 SASEGT. V dropped 7 bases and J dropped 1 base, with 13 bases sitting between them. CDR3 DNA: TGTGCCAGCACCGGGACGGTGACGAACACTGAAGCTTTCTTT. This gives the protein CASTGTVTNTEAFF.

The chain has TRBV12-3 or TRBV12-4 and TRBJ2-3; the D is unclear. The CDR3 totals 16 residues. Trimming pared 3 bases from V and 2 bases from J, leaving 15 bases between. The DNA of the CDR3 is TGTGCCAGCAGTTTTTCCACAAACTCCCCCACAGATACGCAGTATTTT. Protein: CASSFSTNSPTDTQYF.

This sequence joins TRBV4-1 and TRBJ2-3; D could derive from TRBD1 or TRBD2 (6 bases each). The CDR3 spans 17 residues. V dropped 2 bases and J dropped 5 bases, with 20 bases sitting between them. The germline V gene encodes CDR1 MGHRA and CDR2 YSYEKL. CDR3 DNA sequence: TGCGCCAGCAGCCAACGGACAGCGGGCAAGGGCAAAGATACGCAGTATTTT. It yields the protein CASSQRTAGKGKDTQYF.

This CDR3 is CASSSAGYGYTF. The CDR3 DNA sequence: TGCGCCAGCAGCTCTGCAGGGTATGGCTACACCTTC. This rearrangement joins TRBV5-1 to TRBJ1-2; the D gene is possibly TRBD1 (5 bases). The V gene lost 3 bases and the J gene lost 5 bases, with 8 bases spanning the gap. Germline V gene sequence: CDR1 SGHRS, CDR2 YFSETQ. The CDR3 totals 12 residues.

This clonotype has a handful of counts. The chain is built from TRBV5-6 and TRBJ2-5; a possible D gene is TRBD2 (6 bases). From germline, CDR1 is SGHDT and CDR2 YYEEEE. The CDR3 totals 15 residues. V lost 4 bases, J lost 5 bases, and 18 bases lay in between. This CDR3 reads CASSPLGLAWETQYF. CDR3 DNA sequence: TGTGCCAGCAGCCCCCTTGGCCTAGCGTGGGAGACCCAGTACTTC.

There are many counts of this clonotype. The V gene is TRBV7-9, the J gene TRBJ2-1, with 7 bases that match TRBD1. The V gene end was trimmed by 1 base and the J gene end by 5 bases; junction bases not matched to a gene: 5. This CDR3 is built from 15 residues. The germline V gene encodes CDR1 SEHNR and CDR2 FQNEAQ (reference sequence). The CDR3 loop is CASSLGRGNHNEQFF. In DNA form, the CDR3 reads TGTGCCAGCAGCTTAGGCAGGGGGAACCACAATGAGCAGTTCTTC.

CDR3 sequence reads: CASSLARTQGNTIYF. The CDR3, as DNA: TGTGCCAGCAGCTTAGCAAGGACCCAAGGAAACACCATATATTTT. V usage is TRBV7-6 and J usage is TRBJ1-3, with D hard to call. The CDR3 is 15 amino acids. The germline V and J ends were trimmed by 0 bases and 4 bases, with 10 bases remaining between them. Germline V gene sequence: CDR1 SGHVS, CDR2 FNYEAQ.

This clonotype was observed a few times. The chain combines TRBV20-1 with TRBJ1-5, with D maybe TRBD1 (6 bases). Germline values: CDR1 DFQATT, CDR2 SNEGSKA (reference sequence). The CDR3 covers 14 residues. V was shortened by 2 bases and J by 2 bases, with 10 bases between the two germline ends. CDR3 sequence (DNA): TGCAGTGCTAGATCGGGGGCGCGCAATCAGCCCCAGCATTTT. Protein sequence: CSARSGARNQPQHF.

J is TRBJ2-5 and V is TRBV27, with D perhaps assigned TRBD1 or TRBD2 (6 bases each). Trimming removed 3 bases from V and 5 bases from J, with 13 bases in between. The CDR3 runs to 14 residues. CDR1 is MNHEY, CDR2 SMNVEV, per germline (reference sequence). For the CDR3, the DNA is TGTGCCAGCAGTTTTCTAGGGGGGAGGGAGACCCAGTACTTC. Its translation is CASSFLGGRETQYF.

This clonotype was counted a single time. The chain is built from TRBV3-1 and TRBJ1-2; D not resolved. V lost 3 bases and J 8 bases, leaving 13 bases between the germline ends. The CDR3 is 13 amino acids. CDR1 LGHDT and CDR2 YNNKEL come from the germline V gene (reference sequence). The CDR3 DNA follows: TGTGCCAGCAGCCATAGGAGGGCCCTGGGCTACACCTTC. Encoded protein: CASSHRRALGYTF.

The chain uses TRBV21-1 and TRBJ1-6; no DNA check was done on the table's D call, TRBD1. TRBV21-1 is flagged as a pseudogene. The CDR3 runs 19 residues. The CDR3 reads CASSISRLTRDRGGSPLHF. The CDR3, as DNA: TGTGCCAGCAGCATCTCTCGTCTAACCAGGGACAGGGGTGGTTCACCCCTCCACTTT.

The rearrangement links TRBV5-1 to TRBJ2-7; D might be TRBD1 or TRBD2, each matching 6 bases. CDR1 and CDR2 (germline): SGHRS, YFSETQ. This CDR3 is 12 amino acids long. V shed 0 bases and J shed 10 bases, with 11 bases lying between them. For the CDR3, the DNA is TGCGCCAGCAGCTTGGAAAGGGGGGATCAGTACTTC. Amino acid sequence: CASSLERGDQYF.

This clonotype occurred a few times. This rearrangement joins TRBV5-6 to TRBJ2-5; a possible D gene is TRBD1 (5 bases). The germline CDR1 and CDR2 sequences are SGHDT and YYEEEE. The CDR3 contains 15 residues. V shed 5 bases and J shed 5 bases, with 19 bases lying between them. In nucleotides, the CDR3 is TGTGCCAGCAGTTATGATGACAGTTTACGGGAGACCCAGTACTTC. This gives the protein CASSYDDSLRETQYF. The full variable domain, rest sourced from reference TRBV5-6 and TRBJ2-5, is DAGVTQSPTHLIKTRGQQVTLRCSPKSGHDTVSWYQQALGQGPQFIFQYYEEEERQRGNFPDRFSGHQFPNYSSELNVNALLLGDSALYLCASSYDDSLRETQYFGPGTRLLVL.

This chain links TRBV15 with TRBJ2-1; D is tentatively TRBD1 or TRBD2 (5 bases each). Germline values: CDR1 LNHNV, CDR2 YYDKDF (reference sequence). Trimming stripped 1 base from V and 5 bases from J, with 9 bases between. The CDR3 covers 14 residues. The CDR3 region has the DNA TGTGCCACCAGCAGAGTTGGGACCGACAATGAGCAGTTCTTC. Translation: CATSRVGTDNEQFF.

This clonotype was counted many times. As DNA, the CDR3 is TGTGCCACCAGTGGCCTTCCTAGCGCCACACGTACAGATACGCAGTATTTT. This gives the protein CATSGLPSATRTDTQYF. The gene calls are TRBV24-1 and TRBJ2-3, with D possibly TRBD2 on 6 matching bases. CDR3 size: 17 residues. Germline loops: CDR1 KGHDR, CDR2 SFDVKD. V shed 5 bases and J shed 3 bases, with 20 bases lying between them.

This clonotype was seen many times. V is TRBV29-1 and J is TRBJ2-1; 13 positions agree with TRBD2. Trimming cost V 3 bases and J 9 bases; bases outside gene matches: 5. From germline, CDR1 is SQVTM and CDR2 ANQGSEA. This CDR3 spans 14 amino acids. The CDR3: CSVDSGLAGREQFF. CDR3 DNA sequence: TGCAGCGTTGATTCGGGACTAGCGGGACGTGAGCAGTTCTTC.

The chain employs TRBV11-3 and TRBJ2-7; D is uncertain. The CDR3 runs 14 residues. The V gene's germline CDR1 is SGHNT and CDR2 YENEEA. V lost 5 bases to trimming and J lost 0 bases, with 11 bases between them. CDR3 amino acids: CASSASDGSYEQYF. CDR3 sequence (DNA): TGTGCCAGCAGCGCATCGGACGGCTCCTACGAGCAGTACTTC.

This clonotype was seen a handful of times. This chain joins TRBV10-3 and TRBJ1-1; 10 bases are a match to TRBD1. The CDR3 consists of 15 residues. The V gene's germline CDR1 is ENHRY and CDR2 SYGVKD. J gave up 6 bases and V 2 bases, and 6 bases lay outside the gene matches. The CDR3 bases are TGTGCCATCAGTGAGATGGGGGGACAGGGGTCTGAAGCTTTCTTT. Translating gives CAISEMGGQGSEAFF.

The V and J genes are TRBV12-3 or TRBV12-4 and TRBJ2-3; tentatively, D is TRBD2 (6 bases). Trimming stripped 8 bases from V and 4 bases from J, with 16 bases between. This CDR3 contains 14 residues. The DNA for the CDR3 is TGTGCCAGCGAGTTATACGCGGGGTCAGATACGCAGTATTTT. This encodes CASELYAGSDTQYF.

The V call is TRBV2, the J call TRBJ2-2; no clear D gene. The CDR3 contains 13 residues. In germline, CDR1 is SNHLY, CDR2 FYNNEI. Trimming took off 3 bases at V and 9 bases at J, with 11 bases between the two ends. The chain's CDR3 is CASSDPSPWELFF. In DNA, the CDR3 is TGTGCCAGCAGTGACCCGTCCCCCTGGGAGCTGTTTTTT.

The sample holds a few counts of this clonotype. The rearrangement joins TRBV7-3 to TRBJ2-1; possibly TRBD2 for D (6 bases). Germline CDR1 SGHTA, CDR2 FQGTGA. V was cut by 0 bases and J by 8 bases, with 17 bases left in between. This CDR3 is built from 16 residues. The CDR3 spells CASSLTRFSGSDEQFF. The CDR3 DNA is TGTGCCAGCAGCTTAACGCGGTTTAGCGGTAGCGATGAGCAGTTCTTC. Full variable domain (rest looked up from reference TRBV7-3 and TRBJ2-1): GAGVSQTPSNKVTEKGKYVELRCDPISGHTALYWYRQSLGQGPEFLIYFQGTGAADDSGLPNDRFFAVRPEGSVSTLKIQRTERGDSAVYLCASSLTRFSGSDEQFFGPGTRLTVL.

The chain uses TRBV7-2 and TRBJ1-3, with a possible D match to TRBD1 (5 bases). The CDR3 length is 15 residues. With 5 bases removed from V and 0 bases from J, the gap between germline ends came to 11 bases. Germline values: CDR1 SGHTA, CDR2 FQGNSA. The CDR3 reads CASSPDSNSGNTIYF. CDR3 in DNA: TGTGCCAGCAGCCCCGACAGCAACTCTGGAAACACCATATATTTT.

This clonotype appeared a few times. The rearrangement links TRBV24-1 to TRBJ2-6; TRBD1 is a possible D gene (6 bases). The CDR3 is made up of 15 amino acids. The germline CDR1 and CDR2 sequences are KGHDR and SFDVKD. V was shortened by 3 bases and J by 1 base, with 6 bases between the two germline ends. The CDR3 region is CATSDTGSGANVLTF. The CDR3 nucleotides are TGTGCCACCAGTGATACAGGGTCTGGGGCCAACGTCCTGACTTTC.